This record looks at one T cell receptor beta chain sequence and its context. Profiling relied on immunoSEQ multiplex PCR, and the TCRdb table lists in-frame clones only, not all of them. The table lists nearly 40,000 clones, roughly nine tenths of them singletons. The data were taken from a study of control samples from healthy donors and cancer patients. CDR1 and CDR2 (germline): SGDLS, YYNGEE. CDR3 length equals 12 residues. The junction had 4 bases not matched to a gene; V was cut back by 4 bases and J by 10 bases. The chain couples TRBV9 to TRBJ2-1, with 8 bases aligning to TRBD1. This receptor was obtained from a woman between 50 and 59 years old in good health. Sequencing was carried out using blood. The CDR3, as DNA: TGTGCCAGCAGCACGGACAGGGTCGAGCAGTTCTTC. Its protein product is CASSTDRVEQFF.